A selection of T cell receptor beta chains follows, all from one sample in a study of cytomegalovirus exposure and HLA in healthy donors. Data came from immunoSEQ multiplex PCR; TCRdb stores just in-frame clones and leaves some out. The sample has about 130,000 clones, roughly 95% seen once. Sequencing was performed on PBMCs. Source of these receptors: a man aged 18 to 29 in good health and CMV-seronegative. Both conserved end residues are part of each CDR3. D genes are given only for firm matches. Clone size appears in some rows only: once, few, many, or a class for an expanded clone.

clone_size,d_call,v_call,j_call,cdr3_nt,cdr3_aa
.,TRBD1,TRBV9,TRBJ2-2,TGTGCCAGCAGCCCCACCCCGGGGACAGCGAACACCGGGGAGCTGTTTTTT,CASSPTPGTANTGELFF
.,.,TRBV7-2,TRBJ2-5,TGTGCCAGCAACCACCGGACAGCCGGTACGGGGGAGACCCAGTACTTC,CASNHRTAGTGETQYF
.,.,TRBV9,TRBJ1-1,TGTGCCAGCGGGCCTAACACTGAAGCTTTCTTT,CASGPNTEAFF
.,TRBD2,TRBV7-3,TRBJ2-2,TGTGCCAGCAGCTTAGTCGGCGGGGGGAACACCGGGGAGCTGTTTTTT,CASSLVGGGNTGELFF
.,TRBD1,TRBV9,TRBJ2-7,TGTGCCAGCAGCCCGACAGGGGCCGGGGAGTACGAGCAGTACTTC,CASSPTGAGEYEQYF
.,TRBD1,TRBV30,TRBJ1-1,TGTGCCATGACAGGGGGAGGGTGGGACACTGAAGCTTTCTTT,CAMTGGGWDTEAFF
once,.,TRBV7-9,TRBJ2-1,TGTGCCAGCAGCCCGTCCCAAGCCGATGAGCAGTTCTTC,CASSPSQADEQFF
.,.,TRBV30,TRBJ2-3,TGTGCCTGGAGTGTACAGCGGGGCACAGATACGCAGTATTTT,CAWSVQRGTDTQYF
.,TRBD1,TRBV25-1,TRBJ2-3,TGTGCCAGCAGTAGAGTTAGTGGGACAGGGGCGCAGTATTTT,CASSRVSGTGAQYF
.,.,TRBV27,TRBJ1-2,TGTGCCAGCAGTTTATCGGGGGGTTATGGCTACACCTTC,CASSLSGGYGYTF
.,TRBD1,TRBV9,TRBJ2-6,TGTGCCAGCAGCTTTGGACAGGCAAACTCTGGGGCCAACGTCCTGACTTTC,CASSFGQANSGANVLTF
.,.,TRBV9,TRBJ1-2,TGTGCCAGCAGCGTAACGGTTTTGGGAGCCAATGGCTACACCTTC,CASSVTVLGANGYTF
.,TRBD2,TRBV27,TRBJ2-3,TGTGCCAGCAGTCCCTCCCCGGGACTAGCGGCTAGCACAGATACGCAGTATTTT,CASSPSPGLAASTDTQYF
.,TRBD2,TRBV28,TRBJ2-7,TGTGCCAGCATCCGGGGGGGACCCTCCTACGAGCAGTACTTC,CASIRGGPSYEQYF
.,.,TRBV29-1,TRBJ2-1,TGCAGCGTTGATTCTACCTACAATGAGCAGTTCTTC,CSVDSTYNEQFF
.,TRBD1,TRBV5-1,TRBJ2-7,TGCGCCAGCAGCTTGGCCGGACAGGGGCTCTACGGCGAGCAGTACTTC,CASSLAGQGLYGEQYF
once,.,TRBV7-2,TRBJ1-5,TGTGCCAGCAGCCGAACAGGGAACCAGCCCCAGCATTTT,CASSRTGNQPQHF
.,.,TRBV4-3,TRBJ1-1,TGCGCCAGCAGCCAAGGATCCTACAGGGTCGGGAACACTGAAGCTTTCTTT,CASSQGSYRVGNTEAFF
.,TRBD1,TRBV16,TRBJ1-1,TGTGCCAGCAGCCAATCCGGACAGGGAGGCACTGAAGCTTTCTTT,CASSQSGQGGTEAFF
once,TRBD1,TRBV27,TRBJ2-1,TGTGCCAGCAGTTTGGGACAGGGCTACAATGAGCAGTTCTTC,CASSLGQGYNEQFF
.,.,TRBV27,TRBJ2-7,TGTGCCAGCAGCCGGACAATCACCGAGCAGTACTTC,CASSRTITEQYF
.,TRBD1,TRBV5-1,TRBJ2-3,TGCGCCAGCAGCTTCCCCGGGACAGGTTTTTCAGATACGCAGTATTTT,CASSFPGTGFSDTQYF
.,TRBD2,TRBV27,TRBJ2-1,TGTGCCAGCAGTTTATTTCTAGCGGGACCTGAGCAGTTCTTC,CASSLFLAGPEQFF
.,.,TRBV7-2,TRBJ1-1,TGTGCCAGCAGCTTAAGCGTCGGTCACGGGAACACTGAAGCTTTCTTT,CASSLSVGHGNTEAFF
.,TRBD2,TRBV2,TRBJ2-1,TGTGCCAGCAGTGAAGATGAGACTAGCGGGATTGGGTATGAGCAGTTCTTC,CASSEDETSGIGYEQFF
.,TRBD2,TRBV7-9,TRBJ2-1,TGTGCCAGCAGCAGTTCTAGCGGGAGCTTGCCTGAGCAGTTCTTC,CASSSSSGSLPEQFF
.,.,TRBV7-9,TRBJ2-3,TGTGCCAGCTCGGACTCTCTTGTGAATACGCAGTATTTT,CASSDSLVNTQYF
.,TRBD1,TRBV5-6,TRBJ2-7,TGTGCCAGCAGCTTCCCAACAGGGGAGTTGGACGAGCAGTACTTC,CASSFPTGELDEQYF
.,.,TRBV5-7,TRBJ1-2,TGTGCCTTCAAGGTGCAGGAAAGCTATGGCTACACCTTC,CAFKVQESYGYTF
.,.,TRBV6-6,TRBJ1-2,TGTGCCAGCAGTTACTCGCAGGGGACCAACTATGGCTACACCTTC,CASSYSQGTNYGYTF
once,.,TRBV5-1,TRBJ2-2,TGCGCCAGCAGAGGTATTTCGGGCACCGGGGAGCTGTTTTTT,CASRGISGTGELFF
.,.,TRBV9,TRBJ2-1,TGTGCCAGCAGCGTAGGGTCGCGGACAATCGATGAGCAGTTCTTC,CASSVGSRTIDEQFF
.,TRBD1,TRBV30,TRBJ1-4,TGTGCCTGGAGCCCCGGGACAGGGTACGAAAAACTGTTTTTT,CAWSPGTGYEKLFF
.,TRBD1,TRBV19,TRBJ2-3,TGTGCCAGTAGTTCTCGGACAGGGACCACAGATACGCAGTATTTT,CASSSRTGTTDTQYF
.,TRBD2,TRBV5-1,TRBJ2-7,TGCGCCAGCAGCCCGAGGACTAGCGGGAGGGCCCACGAGCAGTACTTC,CASSPRTSGRAHEQYF
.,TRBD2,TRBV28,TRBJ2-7,TGTGCCAGCAGTTTACTTAGCGGGAACTCCTACGAGCAGTACTTC,CASSLLSGNSYEQYF
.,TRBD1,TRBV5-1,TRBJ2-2,TGCGCCAGCAGCTCCGTTGCGACAGGGGACGCTGGGGAGCTGTTTTTT,CASSSVATGDAGELFF
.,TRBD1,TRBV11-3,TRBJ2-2,TGTGCCAGCAGCTTAGGGGTAGGGGACAGAATCACCGGGGAGCTGTTTTTT,CASSLGVGDRITGELFF
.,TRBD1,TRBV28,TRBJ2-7,TGTGCCAGCAGTCTAACTCCGGGACAGGGGGGCGAGCAGTACTTC,CASSLTPGQGGEQYF
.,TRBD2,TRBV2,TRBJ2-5,TGTGCCAGCACCCCCCGGGGGGGAGGCCAAGAGACCCAGTACTTC,CASTPRGGGQETQYF
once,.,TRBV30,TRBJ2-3,TGTGCCTGGAGTGGTCGAACTCCTCCAGATACGCAGTATTTT,CAWSGRTPPDTQYF
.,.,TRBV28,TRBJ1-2,TGTGCCAGCAGTTTCTTGTCACGGGATAACTATGGCTACACCTTC,CASSFLSRDNYGYTF
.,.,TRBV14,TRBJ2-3,TGTGCCAGCAGCCCCGGGACTGGATCTAGCACAGATACGCAGTATTTT,CASSPGTGSSTDTQYF
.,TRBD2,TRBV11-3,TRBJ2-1,TGTGCCAGCAGCTTCGGGGGGTCCCTGCAGTCCAATGAGCAGTTCTTC,CASSFGGSLQSNEQFF
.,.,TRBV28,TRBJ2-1,TGTGCCAGCAGTCCCGACAGGCGATTGGGCGATGAGCAGTTCTTC,CASSPDRRLGDEQFF